Below are 2 T cell receptor beta chains sequenced from a single sample in a study of T cells in localized non-small cell lung cancer. Sequencing used immunoSEQ multiplex PCR; TCRdb keeps in-frame clones, though not all of them. The sample shows approximately 1,600 clones, less than 40% of them seen only once. The input for sequencing was normal lung tissue next to the tumor, taken before any cancer treatment. The origin of the receptors is a female donor older than 55 with stage II squamous cell lung carcinoma.

This clone is categorized as large. The rearrangement joins TRBV6-8 to TRBJ2-5, with TRBD2 identical over 8 bases. Germline CDR1 MNHGY, CDR2 SAAAGT. The length of the CDR3 is 18 residues. V was clipped by 0 bases and J by 9 bases; unmatched bases: 18. This CDR3 is CASSYSMPGSFGSGAQYF. In nucleotides, the CDR3 is TGTGCCAGCAGTTACTCGATGCCCGGTTCTTTCGGTAGCGGGGCCCAGTACTTC.

This clone is large (0.1 to 1%) by share. The chain recombines TRBV9 with TRBJ1-2, with a tentative D call TRBD1 (5 bases). This CDR3 contains 12 residues. The V end was cut by 6 bases, the J end by 6 bases, with 12 bases between. Germline V gene sequence: CDR1 SGDLS, CDR2 YYNGEE. The CDR3 DNA reads as TGTGCCAGCACCCAAAGGGGTAATGGCTACACCTTC. Translated, it gives CASTQRGNGYTF.